These T cell receptor beta chains were read from a single sample in a study of Graves' ophthalmopathy and Graves' hyperthyroidism. MiXCR, run by TCRdb on the multiplex PCR reads, gives a single entry per CDR3 protein. The sample has hundreds of thousands of distinct CDR3 sequences, over 20% seen once. Sequencing was carried out using peripheral blood. These receptors were taken from a woman under 30 with stable Graves' hyperthyroidism. Each CDR3 is given without its conserved first and last residue.

J,V,CDR3
TRBJ1-1,TRBV6-2/TRBV6-3,APLLGSTEAF
TRBJ2-7,TRBV6-7,ASSYNTPPYEQY
TRBJ1-1,TRBV19,ASSIWDRTTEAF
TRBJ2-3,TRBV7-3,ASSLTSVVSDTQY
TRBJ1-1,TRBV28,ASSLLGEPDTEAF
TRBJ2-3,TRBV20-1,SARKLLAGEVDTQY
TRBJ2-7,TRBV6-5,ASSYEWAGGPHEQY
TRBJ2-5,TRBV6-1,ASRWRGGETQY
TRBJ1-2,TRBV7-2,ASSLQGASYGYT
TRBJ2-7,TRBV19,ASRARGSYEQY
TRBJ2-7,TRBV20-1,SASRSVAQVITYEQY
TRBJ1-6,TRBV20-1,SAQQSSYNSPLH
TRBJ1-5,TRBV15,ATSRDLSVGQPQH
TRBJ2-2,TRBV7-9,ASSFSRAGELF
TRBJ2-7,TRBV6-2/TRBV6-3,ASGRVEGSYEQY
TRBJ2-7,TRBV24-1,ATSVKGRGEYEQY
TRBJ2-5,TRBV5-6,ASSLNPGRQETQY
TRBJ2-4,TRBV28,ASSLSPGLPRVQY
TRBJ2-2,TRBV2,ASGGTGGRPGTGELF
TRBJ1-1,TRBV5-5,ASSLWTRDTEAF
TRBJ2-7,TRBV19,ASNPGGTYEQY
TRBJ2-7,TRBV6-2/TRBV6-3,ASSTFYEQY
TRBJ1-1,TRBV27,ASYPLNTEAF
TRBJ1-1,TRBV7-9,ASSQTGGTEAF
TRBJ2-1,TRBV6-1,ASTTLPGQGAHEQF
TRBJ1-1,TRBV27,ASSPGYNTEAF
TRBJ1-2,TRBV20-1,SAWTDNYGYT
TRBJ1-2,TRBV12-3/TRBV12-4,ASSANSGRTNYGYT
TRBJ1-2,TRBV13,ASSLDGGRDAT
TRBJ2-5,TRBV4-1,ASRSSGLAGETQY
TRBJ2-4,TRBV2,ASRAGPAKNIKY
TRBJ1-1,TRBV6-2/TRBV6-3,ASSYEFGTSNRAF
TRBJ1-1,TRBV15,ATSRGAGEAF
TRBJ2-5,TRBV6-5,ASSSLRLQGETQY
TRBJ1-2,TRBV28,ASSRQGISYGYT
TRBJ2-2,TRBV29-1,SVLETGGELF
TRBJ1-5,TRBV30,AWARGYNQPQH
TRBJ2-7,TRBV4-2,ASSQELAGGPYEQY
TRBJ1-2,TRBV6-2/TRBV6-3,ASSYSAWTGSYGYT
TRBJ2-5,TRBV27,ASSTGGYQETQY
TRBJ2-2,TRBV7-2,ASSLGLAGGSDTGEPF
TRBJ1-5,TRBV11-2,ASSGSPTDKYNQPQH
TRBJ2-4,TRBV9,ASSVWDSWDSPKDIQY